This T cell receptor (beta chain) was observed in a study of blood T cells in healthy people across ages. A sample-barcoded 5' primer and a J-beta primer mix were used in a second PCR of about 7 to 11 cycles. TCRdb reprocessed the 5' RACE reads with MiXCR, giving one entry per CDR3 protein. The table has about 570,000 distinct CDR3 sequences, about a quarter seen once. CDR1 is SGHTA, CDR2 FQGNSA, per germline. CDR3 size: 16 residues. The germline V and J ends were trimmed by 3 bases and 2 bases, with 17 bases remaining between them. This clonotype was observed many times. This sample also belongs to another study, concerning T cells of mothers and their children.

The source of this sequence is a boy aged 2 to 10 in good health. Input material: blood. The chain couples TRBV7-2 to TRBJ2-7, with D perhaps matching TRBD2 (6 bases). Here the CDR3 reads CASSFPPGTYPYEQYF. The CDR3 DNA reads TGTGCCAGCAGCTTCCCTCCCGGGACTTACCCCTACGAGCAGTACTTC.